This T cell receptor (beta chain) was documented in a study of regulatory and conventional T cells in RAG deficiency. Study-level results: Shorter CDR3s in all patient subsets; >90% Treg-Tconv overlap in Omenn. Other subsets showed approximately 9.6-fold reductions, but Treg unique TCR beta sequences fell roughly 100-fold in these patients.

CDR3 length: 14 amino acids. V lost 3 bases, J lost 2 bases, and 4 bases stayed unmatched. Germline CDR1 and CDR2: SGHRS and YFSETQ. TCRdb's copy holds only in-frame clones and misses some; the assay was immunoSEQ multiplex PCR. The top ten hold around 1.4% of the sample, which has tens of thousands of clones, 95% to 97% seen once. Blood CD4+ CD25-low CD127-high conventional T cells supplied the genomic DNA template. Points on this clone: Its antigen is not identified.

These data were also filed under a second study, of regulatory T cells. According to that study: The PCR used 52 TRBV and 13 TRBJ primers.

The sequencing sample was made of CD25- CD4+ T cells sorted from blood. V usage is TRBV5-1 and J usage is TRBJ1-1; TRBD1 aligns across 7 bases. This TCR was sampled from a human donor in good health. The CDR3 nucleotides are TGCGCCAGCAGCTCGGGACAGCCCAACACTGAAGCTTTCTTT. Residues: CASSSGQPNTEAFF.